This T cell receptor beta chain was found in a study of T-cell reconstitution after alpha-beta-depleted transplantation in children. With respect to this clonotype: A much larger clone lies a single base off, so this may be a read error.

Unique molecular identifiers were used to barcode this TCRbeta library. TCRdb fed the PCR reads into MiXCR, producing one record per CDR3 protein. The top ten hold 6.5% to 9.5% of the sample, which has about 120,000 distinct CDR3 sequences, 9% to 12% seen once. Germline CDR1 MDHEN, CDR2 SYDVKM. The CDR3 length is 19 residues. The sequence was collected from a human donor who donated a stem cell graft to a child with acute lymphoblastic leukemia. This sequence joins TRBV28 and TRBJ2-6, with D possibly matching TRBD1 (6 bases). The material sequenced was PBMCs from the stem cell graft donor, taken from the stem cell graft. CDR3 region: CASSPNPGHLTPGANGLTF. The CDR3, as DNA: TGTGCCAGCAGCCCAAATCCGGGACACCTAACGCCTGGGGCCAACGGCCTGACTTTC.